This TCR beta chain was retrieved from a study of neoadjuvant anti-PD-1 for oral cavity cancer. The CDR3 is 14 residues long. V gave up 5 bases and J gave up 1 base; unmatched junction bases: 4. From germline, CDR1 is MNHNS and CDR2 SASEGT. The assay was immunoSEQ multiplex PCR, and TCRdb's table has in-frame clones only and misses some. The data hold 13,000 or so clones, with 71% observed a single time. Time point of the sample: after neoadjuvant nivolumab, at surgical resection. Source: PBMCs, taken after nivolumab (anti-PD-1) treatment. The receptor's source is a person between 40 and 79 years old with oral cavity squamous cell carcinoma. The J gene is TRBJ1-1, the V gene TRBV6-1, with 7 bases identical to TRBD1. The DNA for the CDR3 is TGTGCCAGCAGTAGAGGACAGGAGAACACTGAAGCTTTCTTT. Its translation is CASSRGQENTEAFF.